A single sample gave rise to the 11 T cell receptor beta chains below, sequenced in a study of T cell changes during pregnancy in multiple sclerosis. Assay: immunoSEQ multiplex PCR; the TCRdb copy retains only in-frame clones and omits some. The profile shows 40,000 to 50,000 clones, roughly 87% of them singletons. Sequenced material: CD4+ T cells from peripheral blood mononuclear cells, taken in the first trimester of pregnancy. The receptor set was obtained from a female donor with multiple sclerosis, enrolled in a pregnancy study.

This clone was recorded only once. The rearrangement uses TRBV6-4 and TRBJ2-7; D ambiguous. The germline V gene encodes CDR1 MRHNA and CDR2 SNTAGT. CDR3 size: 13 residues. V lost 2 bases and J lost 0, with 5 bases in between. CDR3 sequence reads: CASSDPSSYEQYF. DNA for the CDR3: TGTGCCAGCAGTGACCCCAGCTCCTACGAGCAGTACTTC.

The V call is TRBV6-1, the J call TRBJ2-4; 7 bases map to TRBD1. The CDR3 is 15 amino acids. The germline CDR1 and CDR2 sequences are MNHNS and SASEGT. The J segment lost 3 bases and the V segment lost 2 bases, leaving 4 bases of the junction unmatched. CDR3 nucleotide sequence: TGTGCCAGCAGTGAAATGCAGGGGGACAAAAACATTCAGTACTTC. Protein: CASSEMQGDKNIQYF.

This clone appeared once. The chain links TRBV2 to TRBJ2-1, with a possible D match to TRBD2 (6 bases). The CDR3 covers 11 residues. Per germline, CDR1 SNHLY and CDR2 FYNNEI. V was pared by 5 bases and J by 10 bases, with 9 bases between. The CDR3 DNA reads TGTGCCAGCAGTAGCGGGCAGGAGCAGTTCTTC. It translates to CASSSGQEQFF.

The CDR3 loop is CASSEAGLATWEETQYF. DNA of the CDR3: TGTGCCAGCAGTGAAGCGGGGCTAGCGACTTGGGAAGAGACCCAGTACTTC. The chain is built from TRBV6-1 and TRBJ2-5; TRBD2 is a possible D gene (6 bases). The CDR3 runs 17 residues. V was clipped by 0 bases and J by 3 bases, with 17 bases between them. Germline V gives CDR1 MNHNS, CDR2 SASEGT.

The V call is TRBV19, the J call TRBJ2-3; 9 bases fit TRBD2. Trimming at V came to 3 bases and at J to 0 bases, leaving 4 bases not matched to a gene. This CDR3 is built from 16 residues. Germline CDR1 reads LNHDA; CDR2 reads SQIVND (reference sequence). CDR3 coding DNA: TGTGCCAGTAGTATGCGCGGGAGGGTTAGCACAGATACGCAGTATTTT. The encoded protein is CASSMRGRVSTDTQYF.

The chain combines TRBV5-1 with TRBJ1-5; no reliable D call. V shed 4 bases and J shed 5 bases, with 10 bases lying between them. Germline V gene sequence: CDR1 SGHRS, CDR2 YFSETQ. This CDR3 has 13 amino acids. The CDR3 region has the DNA TGCGCCAGCAGCGTGAACACCGATCAGCCCCAGCATTTT. This codes for CASSVNTDQPQHF.

V is TRBV27 and J is TRBJ1-4, with 9 bases fitting TRBD1. The germline CDR1 and CDR2 sequences are MNHEY and SMNVEV (reference sequence). The CDR3 has 13 amino acids. V shed 8 bases, J shed 14 bases, and the junction held 12 bases outside the gene matches. Written as DNA, the CDR3 is TGTGCCAGCGCTGAAGGGGGACAGGGACGTCTGTTTTTT. Protein: CASAEGGQGRLFF.

V is TRBV30 and J is TRBJ2-7, with 10 bases identical to TRBD2. This CDR3 region has 18 residues. Germline CDR1 and CDR2: GTSNPN and SVGIG (reference sequence). Germline trimming cut 0 bases from V and 2 bases from J; bases unmatched to any gene: 13. Here the CDR3 reads CAWSVGWTSGSNAYEQYF. In DNA form, the CDR3 reads TGTGCCTGGAGTGTAGGGTGGACTAGCGGTTCTAATGCCTACGAGCAGTACTTC.

This clone was recorded a few times. The J gene is TRBJ1-5, the V gene TRBV15; D call uncertain. This CDR3 has 18 amino acids. V lost 0 bases and J 0 bases, leaving 15 bases between the germline ends. Per the germline V gene, CDR1 is LNHNV and CDR2 is YYDKDF (reference sequence). For the CDR3, the DNA is TGTGCCACCAGCAGAGATCCAGCCCAGGAAGGTAGCAATCAGCCCCAGCATTTT. Protein: CATSRDPAQEGSNQPQHF.

The chain joins TRBV7-2 to TRBJ2-5, with D perhaps TRBD1 (5 bases). V lost 3 bases and J lost 2, with 10 bases in between. CDR1 is SGHTA, CDR2 FQGNSA, per germline. There are 14 residues in the CDR3. In nucleotides, the CDR3 is TGTGCCAGCAGCTTGGGGCGGAGACAAGAGACCCAGTACTTC. Its protein product is CASSLGRRQETQYF.

This clone was recorded only once. The J gene is TRBJ1-1, the V gene TRBV6-1, with 12 positions matching TRBD1. Germline CDR1 and CDR2: MNHNS and SASEGT. V lost 2 bases, J lost 6 bases, and 4 bases stayed unmatched. This CDR3 region has 15 residues. CDR3 in amino acids: CASSEPGQGAAEAFF. CDR3 bases: TGTGCCAGCAGTGAACCGGGACAGGGGGCGGCTGAAGCTTTCTTT.